This TCR beta chain was documented in a study of radiation and T cells in renal cell carcinoma. Study context: Nephrectomy followed 15 Gy stereotactic body radiation by 4 weeks.

General study points: From baseline, blood top tumor clonotypes peaked at 2 weeks post-radiation.

Clones were sequenced by immunoSEQ multiplex PCR, and TCRdb holds only the in-frame ones, with some missing. Here the sample spans 150,000 or so clones, about 87% being singletons. Stated time point: blood 2 weeks post-SBRT. Treatment described: 15 Gy SBRT to primary tumor, nephrectomy 4 weeks later. Comment on this clone: Its antigen remains unidentified.

This CDR3 is built from 15 residues. Germline V gives CDR1 MDHEN, CDR2 SYDVKM. Trimming cost V 7 bases and J 4 bases; bases outside gene matches: 12. This rearrangement joins TRBV28 to TRBJ1-1; 7 nucleotides align to TRBD1. The receptor was isolated from a woman aged 50 to 60 with renal cell carcinoma. Sample: blood, taken from a patient whose treatment included radiotherapy and nephrectomy. The CDR3 spells CASTQGGAGSTEAFF. In DNA form, the CDR3 reads TGTGCCAGCACCCAGGGGGGCGCGGGGAGCACTGAAGCTTTCTTT.